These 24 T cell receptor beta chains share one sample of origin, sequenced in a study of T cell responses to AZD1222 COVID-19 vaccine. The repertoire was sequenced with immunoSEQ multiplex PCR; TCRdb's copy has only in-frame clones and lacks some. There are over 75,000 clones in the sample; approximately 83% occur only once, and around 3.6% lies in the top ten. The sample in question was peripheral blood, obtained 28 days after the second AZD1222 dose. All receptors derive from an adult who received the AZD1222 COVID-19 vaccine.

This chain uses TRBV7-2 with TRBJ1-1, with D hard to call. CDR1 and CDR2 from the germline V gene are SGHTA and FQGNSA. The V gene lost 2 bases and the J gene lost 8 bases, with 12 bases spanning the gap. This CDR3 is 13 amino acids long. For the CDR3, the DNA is TGTGCCAGCAGCTTAACGAGGGATAGCGAAGCTTTCTTT. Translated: CASSLTRDSEAFF.

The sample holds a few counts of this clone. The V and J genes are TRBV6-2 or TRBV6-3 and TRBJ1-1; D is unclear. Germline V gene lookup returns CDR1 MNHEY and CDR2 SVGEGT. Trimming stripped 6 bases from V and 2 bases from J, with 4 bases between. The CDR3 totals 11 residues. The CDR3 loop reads CASSHNTEAFF. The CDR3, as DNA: TGTGCCAGCAGCCACAACACTGAAGCTTTCTTT.

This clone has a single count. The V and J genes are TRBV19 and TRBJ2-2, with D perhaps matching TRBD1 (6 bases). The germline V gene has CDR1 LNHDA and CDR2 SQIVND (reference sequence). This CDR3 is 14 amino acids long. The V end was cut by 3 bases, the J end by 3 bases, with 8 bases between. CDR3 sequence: CASSMGHDTGELFF. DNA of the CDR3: TGTGCCAGTAGTATGGGACACGACACCGGGGAGCTGTTTTTT.

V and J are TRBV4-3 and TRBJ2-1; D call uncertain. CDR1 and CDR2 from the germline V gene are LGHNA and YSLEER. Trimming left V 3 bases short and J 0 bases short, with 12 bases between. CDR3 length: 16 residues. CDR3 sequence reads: CASSQELRSSYNEQFF. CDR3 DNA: TGCGCCAGCAGCCAGGAACTCCGAAGCTCCTACAATGAGCAGTTCTTC.

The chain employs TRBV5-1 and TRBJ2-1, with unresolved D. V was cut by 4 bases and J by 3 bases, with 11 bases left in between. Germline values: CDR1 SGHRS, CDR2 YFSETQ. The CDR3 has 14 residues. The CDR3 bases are TGCGCCAGCAGCCCGCCCAGCGTCTACAATGAGCAGTTCTTC. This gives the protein CASSPPSVYNEQFF.

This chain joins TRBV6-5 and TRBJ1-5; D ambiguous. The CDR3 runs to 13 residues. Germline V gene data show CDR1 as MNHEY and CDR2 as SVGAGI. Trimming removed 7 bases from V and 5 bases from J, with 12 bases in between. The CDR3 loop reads CASTFTRDQPQHF. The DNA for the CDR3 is TGTGCCAGCACCTTTACTCGGGATCAGCCCCAGCATTTT.

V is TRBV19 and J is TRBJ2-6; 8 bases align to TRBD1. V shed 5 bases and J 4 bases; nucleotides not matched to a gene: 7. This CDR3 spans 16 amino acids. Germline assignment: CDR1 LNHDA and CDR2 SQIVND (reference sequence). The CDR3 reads CASSPQGALGANVLTF. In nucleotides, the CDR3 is TGTGCCAGTAGTCCCCAGGGGGCGCTCGGGGCCAACGTCCTGACTTTC.

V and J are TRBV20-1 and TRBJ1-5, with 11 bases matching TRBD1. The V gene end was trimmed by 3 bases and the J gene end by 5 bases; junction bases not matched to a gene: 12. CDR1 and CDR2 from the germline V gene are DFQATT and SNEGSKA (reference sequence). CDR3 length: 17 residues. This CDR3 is CSASFLRDRGTHQPQHF. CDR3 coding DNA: TGCAGTGCTAGTTTCCTCCGGGACAGGGGGACTCATCAGCCCCAGCATTTT.

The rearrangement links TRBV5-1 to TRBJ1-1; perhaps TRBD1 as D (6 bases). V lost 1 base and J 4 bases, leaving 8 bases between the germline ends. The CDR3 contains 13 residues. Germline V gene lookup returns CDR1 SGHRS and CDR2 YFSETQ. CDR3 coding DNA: TGCGCCAGCAGCTTGACAGGGTTCACTGAAGCTTTCTTT. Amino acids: CASSLTGFTEAFF. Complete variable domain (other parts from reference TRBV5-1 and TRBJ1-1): KAGVTQTPRYLIKTRGQQVTLSCSPISGHRSVSWYQQTPGQGLQFLFEYFSETQRNKGNFPGRFSGRQFSNSRSEMNVSTLELGDSALYLCASSLTGFTEAFFGQGTRLTVV.

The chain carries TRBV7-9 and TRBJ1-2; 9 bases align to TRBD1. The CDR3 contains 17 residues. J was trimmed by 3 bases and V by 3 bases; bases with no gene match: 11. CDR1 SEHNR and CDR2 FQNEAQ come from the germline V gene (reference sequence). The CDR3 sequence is CASSFDLGWTGDYGYTF. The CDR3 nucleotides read TGTGCCAGCAGCTTTGATCTTGGTTGGACAGGGGACTATGGCTACACCTTC. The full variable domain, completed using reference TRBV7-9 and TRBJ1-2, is DTGVSQNPRHKITKRGQNVTFRCDPISEHNRLYWYRQTLGQGPEFLTYFQNEAQLEKSRLLSDRFSAERPKGSFSTLEIQRTEQGDSAMYLCASSFDLGWTGDYGYTFGSGTRLTVV.

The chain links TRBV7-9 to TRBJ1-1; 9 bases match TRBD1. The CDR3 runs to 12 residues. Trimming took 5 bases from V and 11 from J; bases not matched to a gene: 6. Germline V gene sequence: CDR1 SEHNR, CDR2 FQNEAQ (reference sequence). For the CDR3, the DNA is TGTGCCAGCAGCCCCGACAGGGGGTCCGCTTTCTTT. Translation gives CASSPDRGSAFF.

CDR3 protein: CASRAGIEQYF. The CDR3 nucleotides are TGTGCCAGCAGGGCAGGCATTGAGCAGTACTTC. J is TRBJ2-7 and V is TRBV2; D gene ambiguous. Germline assignment: CDR1 SNHLY and CDR2 FYNNEI. Between the trimmed V and J ends, which lost 6 bases and 7 bases, there was a span of 10 bases. This CDR3 is 11 amino acids long.

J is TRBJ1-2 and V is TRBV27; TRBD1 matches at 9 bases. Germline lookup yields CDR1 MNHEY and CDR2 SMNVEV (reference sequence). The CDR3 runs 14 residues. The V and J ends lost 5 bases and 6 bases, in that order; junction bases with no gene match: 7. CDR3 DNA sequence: TGTGCCAGCAGTCCGCGGGACAGGGTAAATGGCTACACCTTC. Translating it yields CASSPRDRVNGYTF.

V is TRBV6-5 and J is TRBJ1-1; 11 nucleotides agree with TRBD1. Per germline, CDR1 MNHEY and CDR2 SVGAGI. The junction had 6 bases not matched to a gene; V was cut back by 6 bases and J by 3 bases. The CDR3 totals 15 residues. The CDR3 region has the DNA TGTGCCAGCAGACCCGGACAGGGGGCTTACACTGAAGCTTTCTTT. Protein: CASRPGQGAYTEAFF.

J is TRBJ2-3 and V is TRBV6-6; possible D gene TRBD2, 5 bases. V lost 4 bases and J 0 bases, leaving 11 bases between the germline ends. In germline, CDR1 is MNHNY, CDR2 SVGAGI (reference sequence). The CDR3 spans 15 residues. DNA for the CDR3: TGTGCCAGCAGTTTAGCGACCCCTAGCACAGATACGCAGTATTTT. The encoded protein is CASSLATPSTDTQYF.

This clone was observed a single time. The CDR3 bases are TGTGCCAGCAGCTTGGGGAGGGACAGGACTCAAGAGACCCAGTACTTC. Translation gives CASSLGRDRTQETQYF. This chain uses TRBV5-4 with TRBJ2-5; 8 nucleotides align to TRBD1. Germline V gives CDR1 SGHNT, CDR2 YYREEE (reference sequence). The CDR3 covers 16 residues. After removal of 0 bases from V and 2 bases from J, the junction contained 6 bases not matched to a gene.

The CDR3 here is CASSLAGANVLTF. The CDR3 region has the DNA TGTGCCAGCAGTTTAGCTGGGGCCAACGTCCTGACTTTC. V and J are TRBV27 and TRBJ2-6, with D unclear. The CDR3 spans 13 residues. Germline V lookup: CDR1 MNHEY, CDR2 SMNVEV (reference sequence). V was trimmed by 2 bases and J by 2 bases, leaving 1 base between them.

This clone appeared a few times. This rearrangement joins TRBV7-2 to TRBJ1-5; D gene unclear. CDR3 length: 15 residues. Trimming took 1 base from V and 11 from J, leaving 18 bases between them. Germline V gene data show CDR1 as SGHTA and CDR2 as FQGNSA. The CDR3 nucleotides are TGTGCCAGCAGCTTAGTGGTTGGCGAGGGATCAGCCCAGCATTTT. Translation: CASSLVVGEGSAQHF.

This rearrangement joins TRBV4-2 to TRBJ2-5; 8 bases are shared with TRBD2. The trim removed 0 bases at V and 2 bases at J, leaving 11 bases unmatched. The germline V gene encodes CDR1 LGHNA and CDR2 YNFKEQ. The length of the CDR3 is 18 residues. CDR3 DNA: TGTGCCAGCAGCCAAGAAAGAAGGGCTAGCGGGCAACAAGAGACCCAGTACTTC. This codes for CASSQERRASGQQETQYF.

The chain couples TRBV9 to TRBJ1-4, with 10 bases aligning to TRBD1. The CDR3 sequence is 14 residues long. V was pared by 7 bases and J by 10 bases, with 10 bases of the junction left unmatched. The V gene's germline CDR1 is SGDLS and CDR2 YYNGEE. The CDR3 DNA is TGTGCCAGCGGGAACGGACAGGGGGACGGAAAACTGTTTTTT. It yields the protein CASGNGQGDGKLFF. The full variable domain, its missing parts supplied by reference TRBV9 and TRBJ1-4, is DSGVTQTPKHLITATGQRVTLRCSPRSGDLSVYWYQQSLDQGLQFLIQYYNGEERAKGNILERFSAQQFPDLHSELNLSSLELGDSALYFCASGNGQGDGKLFFGSGTQLSVL.

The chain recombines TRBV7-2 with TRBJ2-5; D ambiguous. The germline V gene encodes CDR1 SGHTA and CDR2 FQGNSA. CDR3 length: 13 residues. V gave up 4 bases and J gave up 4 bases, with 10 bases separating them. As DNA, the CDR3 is TGTGCCAGCAGCTCTTCAACCGGAGAGACCCAGTACTTC. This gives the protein CASSSSTGETQYF.

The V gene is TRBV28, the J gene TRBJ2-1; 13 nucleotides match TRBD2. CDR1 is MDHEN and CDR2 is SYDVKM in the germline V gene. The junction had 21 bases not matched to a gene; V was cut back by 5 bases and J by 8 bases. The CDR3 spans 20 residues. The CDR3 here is CASSPAHITSGRASDDEQFF. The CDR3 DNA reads TGTGCCAGCAGTCCCGCACACATCACTAGCGGGAGGGCCAGTGACGATGAGCAGTTCTTC.

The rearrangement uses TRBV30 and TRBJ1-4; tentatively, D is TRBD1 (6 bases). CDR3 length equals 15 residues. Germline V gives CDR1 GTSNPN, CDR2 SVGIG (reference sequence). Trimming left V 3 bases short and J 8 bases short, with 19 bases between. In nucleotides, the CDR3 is TGTGCCTGGAGGGATCTGGGCAGGGGATCGGAAAAACTGTTTTTT. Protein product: CAWRDLGRGSEKLFF.

The CDR3 is CATRGSNAGELFF. CDR3 DNA: TGTGCCACTCGGGGCTCTAATGCCGGGGAGCTGTTTTTT. The rearrangement joins TRBV24-1 to TRBJ2-2; D may correspond to TRBD1 or TRBD2 (5 bases each). V was clipped by 10 bases and J by 6 bases, with 14 bases between them. The germline V gene has CDR1 KGHDR and CDR2 SFDVKD. This CDR3 is 13 amino acids long.